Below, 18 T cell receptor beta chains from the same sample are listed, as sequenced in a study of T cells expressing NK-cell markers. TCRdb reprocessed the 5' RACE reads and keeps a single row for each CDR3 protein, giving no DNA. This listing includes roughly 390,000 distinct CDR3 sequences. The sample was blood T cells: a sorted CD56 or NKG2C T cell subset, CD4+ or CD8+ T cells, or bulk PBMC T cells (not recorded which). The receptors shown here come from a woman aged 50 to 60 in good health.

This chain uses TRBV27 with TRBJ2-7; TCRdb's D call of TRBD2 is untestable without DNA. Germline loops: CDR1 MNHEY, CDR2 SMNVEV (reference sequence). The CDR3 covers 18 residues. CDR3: CASSPGLAGAGYAYEQYF.

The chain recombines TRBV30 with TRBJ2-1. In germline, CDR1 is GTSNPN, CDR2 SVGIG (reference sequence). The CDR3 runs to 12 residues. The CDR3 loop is CAWSRTVNEQFF.

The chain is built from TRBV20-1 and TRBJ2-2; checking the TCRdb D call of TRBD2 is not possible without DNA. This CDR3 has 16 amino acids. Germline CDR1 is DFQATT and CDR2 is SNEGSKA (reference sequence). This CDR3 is CSASGLAGGGDGELFF.

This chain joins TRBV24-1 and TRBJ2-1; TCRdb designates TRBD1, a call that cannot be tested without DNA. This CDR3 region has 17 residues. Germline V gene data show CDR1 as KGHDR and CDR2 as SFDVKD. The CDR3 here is CATSDTPGQGARNEQFF.

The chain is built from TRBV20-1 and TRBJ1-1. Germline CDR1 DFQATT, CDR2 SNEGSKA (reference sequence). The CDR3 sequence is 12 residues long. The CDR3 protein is CSATRTHTEAFF.

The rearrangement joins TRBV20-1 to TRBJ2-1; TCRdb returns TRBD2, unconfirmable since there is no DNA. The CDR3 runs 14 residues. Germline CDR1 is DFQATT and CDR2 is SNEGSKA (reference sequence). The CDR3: CSASFGSISNEQFF.

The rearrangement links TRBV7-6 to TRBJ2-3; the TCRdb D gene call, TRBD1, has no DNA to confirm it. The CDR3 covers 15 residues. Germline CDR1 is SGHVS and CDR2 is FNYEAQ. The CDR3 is CASSLRAQSTDTQYF.

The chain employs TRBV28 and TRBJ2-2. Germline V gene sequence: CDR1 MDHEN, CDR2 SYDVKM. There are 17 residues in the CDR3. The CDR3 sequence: CASSLYSLTANTGELFF.

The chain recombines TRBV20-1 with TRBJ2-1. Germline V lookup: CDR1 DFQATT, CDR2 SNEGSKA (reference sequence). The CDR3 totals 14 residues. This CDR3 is CSARSTSGFFEQFF.

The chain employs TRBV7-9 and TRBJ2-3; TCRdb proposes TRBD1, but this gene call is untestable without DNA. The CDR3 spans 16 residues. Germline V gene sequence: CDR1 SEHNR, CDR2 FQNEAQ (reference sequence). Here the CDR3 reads CASSYGRDRGRDTQYF.

CDR3 loop: CASSLGQASRRNEKLFF. The chain uses TRBV7-9 and TRBJ1-4; the TRBD1 assignment by TCRdb is unverifiable without DNA. The CDR3 length is 17 residues. CDR1 SEHNR and CDR2 FQNEAQ come from the germline V gene (reference sequence).

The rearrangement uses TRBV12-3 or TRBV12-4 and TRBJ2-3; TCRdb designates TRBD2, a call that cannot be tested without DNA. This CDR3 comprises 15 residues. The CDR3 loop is CASSSPLAGEDTQYF.

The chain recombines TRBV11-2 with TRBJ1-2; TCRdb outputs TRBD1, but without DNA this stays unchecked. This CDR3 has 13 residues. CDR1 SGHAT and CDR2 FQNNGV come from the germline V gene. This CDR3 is CASSLRGRDGYTF. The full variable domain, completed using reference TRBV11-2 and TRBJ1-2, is EAGVAQSPRYKIIEKRQSVAFWCNPISGHATLYWYQQILGQGPKLLIQFQNNGVVDDSQLPKDRFSAERLKGVDSTLKIQPAKLEDSAVYLCASSLRGRDGYTFGSGTRLTVV.

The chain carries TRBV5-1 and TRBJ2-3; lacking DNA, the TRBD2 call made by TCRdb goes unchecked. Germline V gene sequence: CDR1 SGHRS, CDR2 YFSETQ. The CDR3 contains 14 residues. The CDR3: CASKLAGVADTQYF.

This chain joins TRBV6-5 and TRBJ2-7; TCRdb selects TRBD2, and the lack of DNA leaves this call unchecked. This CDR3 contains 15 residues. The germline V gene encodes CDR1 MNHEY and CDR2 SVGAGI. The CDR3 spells CASSYSAAAEYEQYF.

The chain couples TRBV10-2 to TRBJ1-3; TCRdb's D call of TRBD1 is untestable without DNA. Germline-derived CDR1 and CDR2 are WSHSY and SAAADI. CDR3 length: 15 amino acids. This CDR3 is CASTGTASSGNTIYF.

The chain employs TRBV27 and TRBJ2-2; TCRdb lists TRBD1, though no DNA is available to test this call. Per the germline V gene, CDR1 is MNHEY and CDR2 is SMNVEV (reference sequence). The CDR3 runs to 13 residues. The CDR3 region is CASSSTGGLKLFF.

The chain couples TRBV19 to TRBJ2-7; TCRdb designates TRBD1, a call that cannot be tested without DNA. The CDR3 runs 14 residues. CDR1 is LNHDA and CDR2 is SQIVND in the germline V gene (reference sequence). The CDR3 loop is CASCTAGQGVEQYF.